Following are 20 T cell receptor beta chains from one sample sequenced in a study of OX40 agonist ivuxolimab in advanced cancers. Using immunoSEQ multiplex PCR, the repertoire was profiled, and TCRdb retains in-frame clones only, with some absent. This sample has around 27,000 clones, with approximately 88% found just once. Sample: CD4+ or CD8+ T cells sorted from blood, taken in a trial of the OX40 agonist ivuxolimab. The receptor set was obtained from an adult with an advanced solid tumor such as melanoma, head and neck, liver or kidney cancer.

The chain uses TRBV5-1 and TRBJ2-7; D may match TRBD1 or TRBD2 (5 bases each). V gave up 0 bases and J gave up 6 bases, with 19 bases separating them. There are 16 residues in the CDR3. CDR1 and CDR2 from the germline V gene are SGHRS and YFSETQ. The CDR3 DNA reads as TGCGCCAGCAGCTTGGATGGGGGTTCGCTAGCCCTCGAGCAGTACTTC. Its translation: CASSLDGGSLALEQYF. The whole variable domain, remainder taken from reference TRBV5-1 and TRBJ2-7, is KAGVTQTPRYLIKTRGQQVTLSCSPISGHRSVSWYQQTPGQGLQFLFEYFSETQRNKGNFPGRFSGRQFSNSRSEMNVSTLELGDSALYLCASSLDGGSLALEQYFGPGTRLTVT.

This chain joins TRBV6-5 and TRBJ2-7; 9 nucleotides match TRBD1. V lost 6 bases, J lost 4 bases, and 4 bases stayed unmatched. The germline V gene has CDR1 MNHEY and CDR2 SVGAGI. The CDR3 spans 13 residues. CDR3 DNA sequence: TGTGCCAGCAGAACAGGGGGCCAGTACGAGCAGTACTTC. As protein: CASRTGGQYEQYF.

V usage is TRBV7-3 and J usage is TRBJ2-3, with D uncertain. Germline V gene sequence: CDR1 SGHTA, CDR2 FQGTGA. The CDR3 is 14 residues long. V dropped 2 bases and J dropped 4 bases, with 10 bases sitting between them. The CDR3, as DNA: TGTGCCAGCAGCTTACAAGGGTTGGCAGATACGCAGTATTTT. Encoded protein: CASSLQGLADTQYF. Variable domain in full (rest from reference TRBV7-3 and TRBJ2-3): GAGVSQTPSNKVTEKGKYVELRCDPISGHTALYWYRQSLGQGPEFLIYFQGTGAADDSGLPNDRFFAVRPEGSVSTLKIQRTERGDSAVYLCASSLQGLADTQYFGPGTRLTVL.

The V call is TRBV16, the J call TRBJ1-1; TRBD1 is a possible D gene (5 bases). Germline V gives CDR1 KGHSY, CDR2 FQNENV. V was shortened by 4 bases and J by 8 bases, with 11 bases between the two germline ends. The length of the CDR3 is 12 residues. The CDR3 sequence is CASSPDSSEAFF. The DNA for the CDR3 is TGTGCCAGCAGCCCAGACAGCTCGGAAGCTTTCTTT. The full variable domain, rest sourced from reference TRBV16 and TRBJ1-1, is GEEVAQTPKHLVRGEGQKAKLYCAPIKGHSYVFWYQQVLKNEFKFLISFQNENVFDETGMPKERFSAKCLPNSPCSLEIQATKLEDSAVYFCASSPDSSEAFFGQGTRLTVV.

This sequence joins TRBV27 and TRBJ2-3, with D uncertain. The CDR3 spans 14 residues. CDR1 is MNHEY and CDR2 is SMNVEV in the germline V gene (reference sequence). V lost 0 bases and J lost 9, with 13 bases in between. The CDR3 loop is CASSLSNTQGTQYF. The CDR3 coding sequence is TGTGCCAGCAGTTTATCTAACACTCAAGGGACGCAGTATTTT.

This clone is deemed medium-sized. J is TRBJ1-3 and V is TRBV4-3; 8 bases fit TRBD1. Trimming cost V 0 bases and J 2 bases; bases outside gene matches: 3. In germline, CDR1 is LGHNA, CDR2 YSLEER. The CDR3 has 16 residues. DNA of the CDR3: TGCGCCAGCAGCCAAGACCCGACAGGGGCTGGAAACACCATATATTTT. Translation gives CASSQDPTGAGNTIYF.

The chain employs TRBV4-1 and TRBJ2-1; 10 bases agree with TRBD2. The CDR3 length is 15 residues. The junction had 7 bases not matched to a gene; V was cut back by 4 bases and J by 7 bases. Germline CDR1 reads MGHRA; CDR2 reads YSYEKL. CDR3 sequence (DNA): TGCGCCAGCAGCCGCTCCAGCGGGAGGGGGAATGAGCAGTTCTTC. Its protein product is CASSRSSGRGNEQFF.

This chain links TRBV5-1 with TRBJ1-2; D remains unclear. Germline CDR1 is SGHRS and CDR2 is YFSETQ. V lost 6 bases and J lost 0, with 9 bases in between. The CDR3 length is 13 residues. Here the CDR3 reads CASTTASNYGYTF. In nucleotides, the CDR3 is TGCGCCAGCACTACAGCGTCTAACTATGGCTACACCTTC.

J is TRBJ2-1 and V is TRBV9; TRBD2 aligns across 9 bases. The CDR3 runs to 15 residues. Unmatched junction bases numbered 8, after V lost 2 bases and J lost 8 bases. Germline CDR1 SGDLS, CDR2 YYNGEE. The CDR3 reads CASSVGGGVAYEQFF. CDR3 nucleotides: TGTGCCAGCAGCGTCGGCGGGGGGGTCGCCTATGAGCAGTTCTTC.

The V gene is TRBV7-9, the J gene TRBJ2-5; the D is unclear. The germline V gene has CDR1 SEHNR and CDR2 FQNEAQ (reference sequence). Trimming pared 5 bases from V and 1 base from J, leaving 8 bases between. The CDR3 spans 13 residues. This CDR3 reads CASSTQSQETQYF. DNA of the CDR3: TGTGCCAGCAGCACACAGAGCCAAGAGACCCAGTACTTC.

The rearrangement joins TRBV5-4 to TRBJ2-7; D is undetermined. This CDR3 spans 12 amino acids. The germline V gene has CDR1 SGHNT and CDR2 YYREEE (reference sequence). With 4 bases removed from V and 6 bases from J, the gap between germline ends came to 11 bases. CDR3 protein: CASSLVIGEQYF. As DNA, the CDR3 is TGTGCCAGCAGCCTGGTGATTGGCGAGCAGTACTTC.

This chain joins TRBV6-4 and TRBJ2-3; D may be TRBD1 or TRBD2 (5 bases each). Germline lookup yields CDR1 MRHNA and CDR2 SNTAGT. The CDR3 is 14 amino acids. Trimming shortened V by 3 bases and J by 0 bases, and 7 bases separated the two germline ends. CDR3 bases: TGTGCCAGCAGTGAGAGGGGAAGCACAGATACGCAGTATTTT. This sequence encodes CASSERGSTDTQYF.

This chain connects TRBV5-6 to TRBJ2-3; TRBD1 agrees at 7 bases. V was clipped by 1 base and J by 5 bases; unmatched bases: 10. Germline CDR1 and CDR2: SGHDT and YYEEEE. The CDR3 loop spans 16 amino acids. The CDR3 DNA follows: TGTGCCAGCAGCTTGATTGACAGGGTTTATAAAGATACGCAGTATTTT. Translating it yields CASSLIDRVYKDTQYF.

The rearrangement links TRBV7-1 to TRBJ1-1; D is unclear. TRBV7-1 is filed as an ORF, its function uncertain. This CDR3 is 12 amino acids long. V lost 3 bases to trimming and J lost 3 bases, with 5 bases between them. CDR3 sequence (DNA): TGTGCCAGCAGCTCGCTCTACACTGAAGCTTTCTTT. This translates into CASSSLYTEAFF.

This clone was recorded once. The chain joins TRBV27 to TRBJ1-2, with 8 bases matching TRBD1. Germline V CDR1 and CDR2: MNHEY, SMNVEV (reference sequence). The V segment lost 5 bases and the J segment 3 bases; nucleotides outside the gene matches: 2. The CDR3 sequence is 13 residues long. This CDR3 reads CASSTGGYYGYTF. The CDR3 DNA follows: TGTGCCAGCAGTACAGGGGGTTACTATGGCTACACCTTC.

This clone was recorded only once. The chain links TRBV7-2 to TRBJ1-2; D is undetermined. This CDR3 comprises 13 residues. Germline lookup yields CDR1 SGHTA and CDR2 FQGNSA. V was trimmed by 1 base and J by 6 bases, leaving 9 bases between them. CDR3 protein: CASSLVPADGYTF. CDR3 DNA sequence: TGTGCCAGCAGCTTAGTTCCCGCAGATGGCTACACCTTC.

This clone was seen more than once but under ten times. This chain uses TRBV5-1 with TRBJ2-3; D uncertain. The V gene lost 0 bases and the J gene lost 0 bases, with 11 bases spanning the gap. This CDR3 has 16 residues. Germline V gene sequence: CDR1 SGHRS, CDR2 YFSETQ. This CDR3 reads CASSLEGRSSTDTQYF. In nucleotides, the CDR3 is TGCGCCAGCAGCTTGGAGGGTCGTTCTAGCACAGATACGCAGTATTTT.

The CDR3 sequence is CASSVMTSGYGYTF. For the CDR3, the DNA is TGTGCCAGCAGCGTTATGACCTCAGGGTATGGCTACACCTTC. The J gene is TRBJ1-2, the V gene TRBV9; a weak D match, TRBD1 (5 bases). The CDR3 length is 14 residues. Germline V lookup: CDR1 SGDLS, CDR2 YYNGEE. Trimming pared 2 bases from V and 5 bases from J, leaving 13 bases between.

CDR3 residues: CASSPWAGSYEQYF. In nucleotides, the CDR3 is TGTGCCAGCAGCCCTTGGGCGGGCAGCTACGAGCAGTACTTC. This chain links TRBV9 with TRBJ2-7; maybe TRBD2 (5 bases). Germline V lookup: CDR1 SGDLS, CDR2 YYNGEE. This CDR3 has 14 amino acids. The V end lost 4 bases, the J end lost 3 bases, and 14 bases lay between the germline ends. Variable domain in full (rest from reference TRBV9 and TRBJ2-7): DSGVTQTPKHLITATGQRVTLRCSPRSGDLSVYWYQQSLDQGLQFLIQYYNGEERAKGNILERFSAQQFPDLHSELNLSSLELGDSALYFCASSPWAGSYEQYFGPGTRLTVT.

The chain recombines TRBV7-8 with TRBJ2-2; D gene uncertain. The germline CDR1 and CDR2 sequences are SGHVS and FQNEAQ. The CDR3 extends over 14 amino acids. V lost 10 bases and J 4 bases, leaving 16 bases between the germline ends. CDR3 protein: CATQEDWLTGELFF. The CDR3, as DNA: TGTGCCACCCAAGAAGACTGGCTCACCGGGGAGCTGTTTTTT.